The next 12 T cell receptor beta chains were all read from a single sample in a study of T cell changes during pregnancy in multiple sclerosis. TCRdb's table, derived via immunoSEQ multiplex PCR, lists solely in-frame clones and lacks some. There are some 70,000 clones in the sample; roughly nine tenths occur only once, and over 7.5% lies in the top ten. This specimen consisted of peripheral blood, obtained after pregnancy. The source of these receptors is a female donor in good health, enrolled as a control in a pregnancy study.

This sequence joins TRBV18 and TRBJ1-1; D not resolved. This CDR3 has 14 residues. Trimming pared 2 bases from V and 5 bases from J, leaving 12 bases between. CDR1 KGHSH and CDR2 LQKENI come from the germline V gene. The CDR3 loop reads CASSPAEGLTEAFF. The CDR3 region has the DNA TGTGCCAGCTCACCAGCAGAGGGTTTAACTGAAGCTTTCTTT.

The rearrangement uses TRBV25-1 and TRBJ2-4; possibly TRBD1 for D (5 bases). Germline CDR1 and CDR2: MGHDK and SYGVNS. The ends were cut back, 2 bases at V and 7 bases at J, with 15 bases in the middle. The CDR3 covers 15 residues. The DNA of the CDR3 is TGTGCCAGCAGTGAAGGGGTGGGGCCCCCGAACATTCAGTACTTC. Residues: CASSEGVGPPNIQYF.

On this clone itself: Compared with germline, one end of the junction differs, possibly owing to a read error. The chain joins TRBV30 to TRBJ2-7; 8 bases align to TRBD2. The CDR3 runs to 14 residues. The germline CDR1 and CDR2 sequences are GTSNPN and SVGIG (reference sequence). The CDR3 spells CAGSSSIAGNEQYF. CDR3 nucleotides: TGTGCCGGGAGCAGTAGTATAGCGGGAAACGAGCAGTACTTC. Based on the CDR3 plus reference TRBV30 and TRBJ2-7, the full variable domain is SQTIHQWPATLVQPVGSPLSLECTVEGTSNPNLYWYRQAAGRGLQLLFYSVGIGQISSEVPQNLSASRPQDRQFILSSKKLLLSDSGFYLCAGSSSIAGNEQYFGPGTRLTVT.

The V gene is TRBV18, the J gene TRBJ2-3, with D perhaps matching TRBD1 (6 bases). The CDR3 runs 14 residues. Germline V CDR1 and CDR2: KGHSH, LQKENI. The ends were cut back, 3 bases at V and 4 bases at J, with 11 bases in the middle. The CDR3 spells CASSPARGPDTQYF. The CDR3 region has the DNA TGTGCCAGCTCACCCGCCAGGGGCCCAGATACGCAGTATTTT.

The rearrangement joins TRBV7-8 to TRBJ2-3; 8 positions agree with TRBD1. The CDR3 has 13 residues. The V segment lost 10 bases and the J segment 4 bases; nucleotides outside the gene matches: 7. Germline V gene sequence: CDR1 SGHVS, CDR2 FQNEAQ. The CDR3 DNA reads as TGTGCCACCGGGACAGGAGTCGCAGATACGCAGTATTTT. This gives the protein CATGTGVADTQYF. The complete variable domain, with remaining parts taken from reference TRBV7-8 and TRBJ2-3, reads GAGVSQSPRYKVAKRGQDVALRCDPISGHVSLFWYQQALGQGPEFLTYFQNEAQLDKSGLPSDRFFAERPEGSVSTLKIQRTQQEDSAVYLCATGTGVADTQYFGPGTRLTVL.

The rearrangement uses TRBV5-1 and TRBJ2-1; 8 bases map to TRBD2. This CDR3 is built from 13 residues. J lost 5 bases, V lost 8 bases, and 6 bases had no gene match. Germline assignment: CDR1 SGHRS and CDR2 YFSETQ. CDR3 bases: TGCGCCAGTTCGGGAGGGGAAGACAATGAGCAGTTCTTC. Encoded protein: CASSGGEDNEQFF.

As DNA, the CDR3 is TGTGCCAGCAGTCGATCCTGGGGGCGGGTCTTGAACACTGAAGCTTTCTTT. Encoded protein: CASSRSWGRVLNTEAFF. The rearrangement links TRBV27 to TRBJ1-1; D perhaps matches TRBD1 (6 bases). The CDR3 sequence is 17 residues long. The V and J ends lost 5 bases and 0 bases respectively, with 19 bases between them. Germline V gene lookup returns CDR1 MNHEY and CDR2 SMNVEV (reference sequence).

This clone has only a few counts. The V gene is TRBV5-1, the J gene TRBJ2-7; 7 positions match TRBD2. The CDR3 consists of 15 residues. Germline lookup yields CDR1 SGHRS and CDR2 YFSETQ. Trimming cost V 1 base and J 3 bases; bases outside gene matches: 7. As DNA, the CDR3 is TGCGCCAGCAGCTTGACGAAGCGGGGCATCTACGAGCAGTACTTC. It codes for CASSLTKRGIYEQYF.

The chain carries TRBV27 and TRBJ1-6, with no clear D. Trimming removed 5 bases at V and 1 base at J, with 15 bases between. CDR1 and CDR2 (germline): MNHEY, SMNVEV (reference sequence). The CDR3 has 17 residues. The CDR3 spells CASSLRDRGSYNSPLHF. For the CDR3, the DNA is TGTGCCAGCAGTCTCCGGGATCGAGGTTCCTATAATTCACCCCTCCACTTT.

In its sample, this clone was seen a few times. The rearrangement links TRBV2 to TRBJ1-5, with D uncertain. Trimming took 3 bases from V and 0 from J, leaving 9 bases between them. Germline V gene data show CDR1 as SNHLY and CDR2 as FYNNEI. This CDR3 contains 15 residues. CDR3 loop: CASSEGRHSNQPQHF. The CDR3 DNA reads TGTGCCAGCAGTGAGGGGAGACATAGCAATCAGCCCCAGCATTTT.

The CDR3 here is CASTPGLSTGELFF. The CDR3 DNA follows: TGTGCCAGCACTCCGGGACTATCGACAGGGGAGCTGTTTTTT. The J gene is TRBJ2-2, the V gene TRBV11-3; 7 nucleotides align to TRBD2. There are 14 residues in the CDR3. CDR1 SGHNT and CDR2 YENEEA come from the germline V gene. The ends lost 7 bases at V and 8 bases at J; junction bases unmatched: 10.

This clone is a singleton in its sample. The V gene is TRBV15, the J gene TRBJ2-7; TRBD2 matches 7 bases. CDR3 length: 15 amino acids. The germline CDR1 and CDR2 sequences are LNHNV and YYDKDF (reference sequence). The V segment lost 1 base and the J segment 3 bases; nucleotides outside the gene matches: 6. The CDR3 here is CATSRGLAGVYEQYF. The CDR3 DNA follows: TGTGCCACCAGCAGAGGGTTGGCGGGAGTCTACGAGCAGTACTTC.